These 5 T cell receptor beta chains were all obtained from the same sample, sequenced in a study of CD8 T cells in ankylosing spondylitis. TCRdb fed the 5' RACE reads into MiXCR, producing one record per CDR3 protein. The sample records around 120,000 distinct CDR3 sequences, around 9% being singletons. Material: blood, either unsorted or a sorted T cell fraction (not recorded which). These receptors all stem from a male donor with ankylosing spondylitis or in good health (not recorded which).

This clonotype was picked up many times. The gene calls are TRBV20-1 and TRBJ2-4; D is undetermined. Trimming removed 3 bases at V and 6 bases at J, with 12 bases between. This CDR3 comprises 13 residues. CDR1 and CDR2 (germline): DFQATT, SNEGSKA (reference sequence). This CDR3 is CSASGQDRNIQYF. The CDR3 bases are TGCAGTGCTAGCGGTCAGGACCGAAACATTCAGTACTTC.

This clonotype has at least ten counts. The rearrangement joins TRBV28 to TRBJ2-1, with D possibly TRBD2 on 6 matching bases. The CDR3 totals 17 residues. V was pared by 4 bases and J by 2 bases, with 18 bases between. The V gene's germline CDR1 is MDHEN and CDR2 SYDVKM. The CDR3 DNA is TGTGCCAGCAGTTCCCCCTCCATTGCGGGGACCTACAATGAGCAGTTCTTC. Its translation: CASSSPSIAGTYNEQFF. The full variable domain, with the rest looked up from reference TRBV28 and TRBJ2-1, is DVKVTQSSRYLVKRTGEKVFLECVQDMDHENMFWYRQDPGLGLRLIYFSYDVKMKEKGDIPEGYSVSREKKERFSLILESASTNQTSMYLCASSSPSIAGTYNEQFFGPGTRLTVL.

This clonotype was counted ten times or more. The CDR3 DNA sequence: TGTGCCAGCAGCTTAGTCGCCTCCGGGGGACTAGCCGAAAATGAGCAGTTCTTC. Its translation is CASSLVASGGLAENEQFF. The gene calls are TRBV7-8 and TRBJ2-1, with 9 bases identical to TRBD2. CDR3 size: 18 residues. The J segment lost 7 bases and the V segment lost 1 base, leaving 14 bases of the junction unmatched. Germline V gives CDR1 SGHVS, CDR2 FQNEAQ.

There are many counts of this clonotype. This chain joins TRBV7-2 and TRBJ2-3; 10 nucleotides match TRBD1. V was pared by 5 bases and J by 5 bases, with 4 bases of the junction left unmatched. Germline V gene data show CDR1 as SGHTA and CDR2 as FQGNSA. This CDR3 spans 14 amino acids. The CDR3 DNA follows: TGTGCCAGCAGCCCCGGACAGGGGGTAGATACGCAGTATTTT. It encodes CASSPGQGVDTQYF.

The genes are TRBV6-1 and TRBJ2-2; 9 nucleotides match TRBD1. J lost 4 bases, V lost 6 bases, and 9 bases had no gene match. Germline V gene lookup returns CDR1 MNHNS and CDR2 SASEGT. The CDR3 consists of 16 residues. The CDR3 spells CASSRPGQGLTGELFF. The CDR3 DNA is TGTGCCAGCAGCCGCCCGGGACAGGGTCTCACCGGGGAGCTGTTTTTT.